The rows below give T cell receptor beta chains drawn from one sample of a study of T cells in Graves' hyperthyroidism and ophthalmopathy. MiXCR, applied by TCRdb to the multiplex PCR reads, yields one record per CDR3 protein. The table lists around 350,000 distinct CDR3 sequences, 15% to 17% of them singletons, with roughly a quarter in the top ten. Sequencing was performed on blood. The receptors were sampled from a woman aged 18-35 years with Graves' hyperthyroidism that later progressed to Graves' ophthalmopathy. CDR3s include the opening cysteine and the closing phenylalanine or tryptophan. A D gene is named only where the DNA matches it firmly. Not all rows give a size; the values are once, few, many and, for expanded clones, a class.

J,length,D,size,V,CDR3,DNA
TRBJ2-6,17,-,many,TRBV28,CASSLLPWVGGANVLTF,TGTGCCAGCAGTTTGCTGCCCTGGGTGGGAGGGGCCAACGTCCTGACTTTC
TRBJ2-7,12,TRBD1,-,TRBV10-3,CAIRDRGFEQYF,TGTGCCATCAGGGACAGGGGGTTTGAGCAGTACTTC
TRBJ2-5,16,TRBD1,many,TRBV5-1,CASSMQLDRIQETQYF,TGCGCCAGCAGCATGCAGTTGGACAGGATCCAAGAGACCCAGTACTTC
TRBJ2-3,17,-,few,TRBV9,CASSVGRSGVHPDTQYF,TGTGCCAGCAGCGTTGGGAGGTCCGGGGTGCATCCGGATACGCAGTATTTT
TRBJ2-7,13,-,many,TRBV6-1,CASPGTNSAEQYF,TGTGCCAGCCCCGGGACAAATTCAGCCGAGCAGTACTTC
TRBJ2-1,18,TRBD2,-,TRBV7-7,CASSPGSSTSKRVNEQSF,TGTGCTAGCAGCCCGGGTAGTTCGACTAGCAAGCGGGTCAATGAGCAGTCCTTC
TRBJ2-3,15,-,many,TRBV6-1,CASSEAALSTDTQYF,TGTGCCAGCAGTGAAGCAGCTCTTTCCACAGATACGCAGTATTTT
TRBJ2-7,12,-,once,TRBV14,CASGHQGAEQYF,TGTGCCAGCGGCCACCAGGGAGCCGAGCAGTACTTC
TRBJ1-1,17,-,few,TRBV6-6,CASSYSLTSLRDTEAFF,TGTGCCAGCAGTTACTCGTTGACCAGCCTTCGGGACACTGAAGCTTTCTTT
TRBJ2-5,15,-,-,TRBV9,CASSVEHRVGETQYF,TGTGCCAGCAGCGTAGAGCACAGGGTAGGAGAGACCCAGTACTTC
TRBJ2-2,16,TRBD1,-,TRBV10-2,CASSETIDRDTGELFF,TGCGCCAGCAGTGAGACTATAGACAGGGACACCGGGGAGCTGTTTTTT
TRBJ2-1,15,TRBD2,many,TRBV4-1,CASSQGLAGGNEQFF,TGCGCCAGCAGCCAAGGACTAGCGGGAGGGAATGAGCAGTTCTTC
TRBJ2-6,17,-,few,TRBV2,CASSSLQTGPGANVLTF,TGTGCCAGCAGTTCTCTACAGACAGGTCCTGGGGCCAACGTCCTGACTTTC
TRBJ2-1,15,-,-,TRBV5-4,CASRGMGGRYNEQFF,TGTGCCAGCAGAGGGATGGGGGGCCGTTACAATGAGCAGTTCTTC
TRBJ2-1,14,TRBD2,many,TRBV5-1,CASSPDAGGNQQFF,TGCGCCAGCAGCCCCGACGCGGGAGGGAATCAGCAGTTCTTC
TRBJ2-3,15,-,-,TRBV20-1,CSAFILAQSTDTQYF,TGCAGTGCTTTTATTCTAGCGCAGAGCACAGATACGCAGTATTTT
TRBJ2-5,14,-,many,TRBV20-1,CSARDERVGETQYF,TGCAGTGCTAGAGATGAAAGGGTTGGGGAGACCCAGTACTTC
TRBJ2-1,17,-,-,TRBV25-1,CASSESSRDQTPNEQFF,TGTGCCAGCAGTGAATCGTCCCGGGACCAGACCCCCAATGAGCAGTTCTTC
TRBJ1-4,13,-,-,TRBV9,CASSQAPGEKLFF,TGTGCCAGCAGCCAAGCACCTGGGGAAAAACTGTTTTTT
TRBJ2-1,14,-,few,TRBV7-2,CASSSGEVINEQFF,TGTGCCAGCAGCTCGGGGGAGGTGATAAATGAGCAGTTCTTC
TRBJ1-4,15,TRBD1,few,TRBV5-1,CASSLNRGLSEKLFF,TGCGCCAGCAGCTTGAACAGGGGGCTTAGCGAAAAACTGTTTTTT
TRBJ2-7,16,TRBD1,few,TRBV20-1,CSARADERQGAGEQYF,TGCAGTGCTAGAGCCGACGAGAGACAGGGGGCAGGAGAGCAGTACTTC
TRBJ2-3,15,TRBD2,many,TRBV5-6,CASSFPSGSSDTQYF,TGTGCCAGCAGCTTTCCTAGCGGGAGCTCAGATACGCAGTATTTT
TRBJ1-1,17,-,many,TRBV5-6,CASSLEVSGALNTEAFF,TGTGCCAGCAGCTTGGAGGTGTCAGGGGCCTTGAACACTGAAGCTTTCTTT
TRBJ1-2,15,-,-,TRBV4-2,CASSQEGSANYGYTF,TGTGCCAGCAGCCAAGAGGGCAGCGCTAACTATGGCTACACCTTC
TRBJ2-1,13,-,many,TRBV30,CAWSQAIYNEQFF,TGTGCCTGGAGTCAGGCTATCTACAATGAGCAGTTCTTC
TRBJ2-2,15,TRBD1,-,TRBV29-1,CSVSRQGARSGELFF,TGCAGCGTATCCCGACAGGGGGCGCGCTCCGGGGAGCTGTTTTTT
TRBJ1-4,15,TRBD1,many,TRBV4-1,CASSHPGQGGEKLFF,TGCGCCAGCAGCCACCCGGGACAGGGAGGCGAAAAACTGTTTTTT
TRBJ1-2,14,-,many,TRBV30,CAWNRAGHAIGYTF,TGTGCCTGGAACAGGGCAGGGCACGCGATCGGCTACACCTTC
TRBJ1-2,12,-,-,TRBV11-2,CASSYRDIRYTF,TGTGCCAGCAGCTACAGGGATATTCGCTACACCTTC
TRBJ2-1,18,TRBD2,-,TRBV9,CASSVAGTSGRATDEQFF,TGTGCCAGCAGCGTGGCAGGGACTAGCGGGAGGGCCACCGATGAGCAGTTCTTC
TRBJ2-2,16,TRBD1,-,TRBV24-1,CATSDPGQGITGELFF,TGTGCCACCAGTGACCCGGGACAGGGGATAACCGGGGAGCTGTTTTTT
TRBJ2-3,14,TRBD2,-,TRBV7-8,CASSGGGDGDTQYF,TGTGCCAGCAGCGGGGGGGGGGATGGAGATACGCAGTATTTT
TRBJ2-7,14,TRBD2,many,TRBV5-1,CASSPGGNTYEQYF,TGCGCCAGCAGCCCGGGAGGGAACACCTACGAGCAGTACTTC
TRBJ2-5,13,TRBD1,-,TRBV3-1,CASSGTGSQAQYF,TGTGCCAGCAGCGGGACAGGGAGCCAGGCCCAGTACTTC
TRBJ2-3,16,-,few,TRBV4-1,CASSQDGVGAGDTQYF,TGCGCCAGCAGCCAAGATGGTGTGGGAGCGGGAGATACGCAGTATTTT
TRBJ2-5,13,-,many,TRBV9,CASSQTVGQTQYF,TGTGCCAGCAGCCAGACAGTTGGACAGACCCAGTACTTC
TRBJ2-2,15,TRBD2,-,TRBV6-1,CASRIGLARAGELFF,TGTGCCAGCAGGATTGGACTAGCGAGGGCCGGGGAGCTGTTTTTT
TRBJ2-1,19,-,many,TRBV11-2,CASSKLGHTSMSSYNEQFF,TGTGCCAGCAGCAAACTGGGACACACGTCTATGAGCTCCTACAATGAGCAGTTCTTC
TRBJ2-5,16,TRBD1,-,TRBV9,CASSVGPGGRGETQYF,TGTGCCAGCAGCGTAGGACCAGGGGGCCGAGGGGAGACCCAGTACTTC
TRBJ2-7,13,TRBD1,many,TRBV2,CASTKGQAYEQYF,TGTGCCAGCACGAAGGGACAGGCCTACGAGCAGTACTTC
TRBJ2-2,19,TRBD2,-,TRBV7-8,CASSLLGGLAGVGTGELFF,TGTGCCAGCAGCTTACTAGGGGGACTAGCGGGAGTCGGCACCGGGGAGCTGTTTTTT
TRBJ1-1,13,-,once,TRBV3-1,CASSQGGGIEAFF,TGTGCCAGCAGCCAAGGAGGAGGAATTGAAGCTTTCTTT
TRBJ1-3,15,TRBD1,-,TRBV20-1,CSARGQGTGGSTIYF,TGCAGTGCTAGAGGACAGGGCACGGGGGGAAGCACCATATATTTT
TRBJ2-1,15,TRBD1,few,TRBV2,CASSIDRGSYNEQFF,TGTGCCAGCAGTATAGACAGGGGCTCCTACAATGAGCAGTTCTTC
TRBJ1-2,15,-,-,TRBV5-4,CASSPRDLGSYGYTF,TGTGCCAGCAGCCCGCGGGACCTTGGAAGCTATGGCTACACCTTC
TRBJ2-1,14,-,many,TRBV28,CASSFNRVGNEQFF,TGTGCCAGCAGTTTTAACAGGGTCGGCAATGAGCAGTTCTTC